Below are 18 T cell receptor beta chains sequenced from a single sample in a study of blood T cell repertoires in COVID-19. Only in-frame clones appear in the TCRdb table, and some are missing; sequencing was by immunoSEQ multiplex PCR. The repertoire holds around 150,000 clones, approximately 93% seen once, with about 2% in the top ten. Source material: peripheral blood. Receptor source: a woman aged 60 to 75 with COVID-19, enrolled during active disease.

The chain employs TRBV9 and TRBJ1-2; 7 bases agree with TRBD1. Germline loops: CDR1 SGDLS, CDR2 YYNGEE. This CDR3 has 15 amino acids. With V trimmed by 6 bases and J by 6 bases, 14 bases remained unmatched. The CDR3 loop is CASTNPSKGADGYTF. DNA for the CDR3: TGTGCCAGCACCAACCCGTCGAAGGGGGCGGATGGCTACACCTTC.

In its sample, this clone was seen once. CDR3 DNA: TGTGCCAGCAGCCCGTCTGTTAGCGGGATCTACAATGAGCAGTTCTTC. Translating gives CASSPSVSGIYNEQFF. The J gene is TRBJ2-1, the V gene TRBV5-5; 8 nucleotides agree with TRBD2. V shed 4 bases and J 3 bases; nucleotides not matched to a gene: 9. This CDR3 region has 16 residues. Per germline, CDR1 SGHKS and CDR2 YYEKEE (reference sequence). Filled out from reference TRBV5-5 and TRBJ2-1, the complete variable domain reads DAGVTQSPTHLIKTRGQQVTLRCSPISGHKSVSWYQQVLGQGPQFIFQYYEKEERGRGNFPDRFSARQFPNYSSELNVNALLLGDSALYLCASSPSVSGIYNEQFFGPGTRLTVL.

The gene calls are TRBV7-2 and TRBJ1-4; D gene uncertain. CDR3 length: 14 amino acids. Between the trimmed V and J ends, which lost 9 bases and 6 bases, there was a span of 17 bases. From germline, CDR1 is SGHTA and CDR2 FQGNSA. CDR3 sequence reads: CASTLSGRYEKLFF. CDR3 coding DNA: TGTGCCAGTACCTTGAGCGGACGTTATGAAAAACTGTTTTTT.

The genes are TRBV12-3 or TRBV12-4 and TRBJ1-5; no firm D call. V lost 3 bases to trimming and J lost 1 base, with 4 bases between them. CDR3 size: 13 residues. The CDR3 loop is CASSFGSNQPQHF. The CDR3 region has the DNA TGTGCCAGCAGTTTCGGGAGCAATCAGCCCCAGCATTTT.

The J gene is TRBJ1-2, the V gene TRBV7-9, with D uncertain. CDR1 and CDR2 from the germline V gene are SEHNR and FQNEAQ (reference sequence). There are 13 residues in the CDR3. V was shortened by 5 bases and J by 0 bases, with 7 bases between the two germline ends. In DNA form, the CDR3 reads TGTGCCAGCAGCCAGGAACCTAACTATGGCTACACCTTC. This gives the protein CASSQEPNYGYTF.

Comments on this clone: The sample carries other DNA sequences with the same CDR3. J is TRBJ1-5 and V is TRBV29-1, with 7 nucleotides matching TRBD1. This CDR3 has 13 residues. Trimming removed 4 bases from V and 3 bases from J; junction bases left unmatched: 3. Germline assignment: CDR1 SQVTM and CDR2 ANQGSEA. The CDR3 loop reads CSVARGVNQPQHF. CDR3 in DNA: TGCAGCGTTGCCAGGGGGGTCAATCAGCCCCAGCATTTT.

The chain joins TRBV29-1 to TRBJ1-1, with D perhaps TRBD1 (6 bases). The V end lost 3 bases, the J end lost 11 bases, and 13 bases lay between the germline ends. Looked up from germline, CDR1 is SQVTM and CDR2 is ANQGSEA. The CDR3 is 11 amino acids. CDR3 sequence (DNA): TGCAGCGTTGACCAGGGGTTAAAGGCTTTCTTT. Its protein product is CSVDQGLKAFF.

The sample holds a few counts of this clone. The chain combines TRBV3-1 (or the pseudogene TRBV3-2) with TRBJ2-2; TRBD1 is a possible D gene (5 bases). Germline V gene data show CDR1 as LGHDT and CDR2 as YNNKEL (reference sequence). V shed 0 bases and J shed 4 bases, with 12 bases lying between them. This CDR3 is 16 amino acids long. The CDR3, as DNA: TGTGCCAGCAGCCAAGATTCAGGGCGGCGCACCGGGGAGCTGTTTTTT. Amino acid sequence: CASSQDSGRRTGELFF.

The V gene is TRBV2, the J gene TRBJ2-3, with TRBD1 matching over 8 bases. The germline gives CDR1 SNHLY, CDR2 FYNNEI. Trimming took 3 bases from V and 2 from J; bases not matched to a gene: 7. The CDR3 sequence is 16 residues long. The CDR3 DNA is TGTGCCAGCAGTGATCTTAGACAGGGGTACACAGATACGCAGTATTTT. It is translated as CASSDLRQGYTDTQYF.

This chain connects TRBV5-5 to TRBJ2-2, with TRBD1 matching 9 bases. The CDR3 covers 18 residues. Germline loops: CDR1 SGHKS, CDR2 YYEKEE (reference sequence). With 4 bases clipped from V and 6 bases from J, the junction kept 16 bases outside the gene matches. The CDR3 spells CASSLQPPGQGAAGELFF. Here the CDR3 DNA reads TGTGCCAGCAGCCTACAACCCCCGGGACAGGGAGCGGCCGGGGAGCTGTTTTTT. The whole variable domain, remainder taken from reference TRBV5-5 and TRBJ2-2, is DAGVTQSPTHLIKTRGQQVTLRCSPISGHKSVSWYQQVLGQGPQFIFQYYEKEERGRGNFPDRFSARQFPNYSSELNVNALLLGDSALYLCASSLQPPGQGAAGELFFGEGSRLTVL.

On this clone: Other DNA sequences in the same sample also yield this CDR3. V gene TRBV6-5 combines with J gene TRBJ2-7, with a tentative D call TRBD2 (6 bases). V was trimmed by 7 bases and J by 0 bases, leaving 13 bases between them. This CDR3 has 14 residues. CDR1 and CDR2 (germline): MNHEY, SVGAGI. The CDR3 nucleotides read TGTGCCAGCACCCTCGGGGGAAGCTCCTACGAGCAGTACTTC. This translates into CASTLGGSSYEQYF.

In nucleotides, the CDR3 is TGTGCCAGCAGCTTAGACATAGAGGGATCCTACACCTTC. Encoded protein: CASSLDIEGSYTF. This chain connects TRBV7-9 to TRBJ1-2; D unclear. The V end lost 1 base, the J end lost 10 bases, and 13 bases lay between the germline ends. The CDR3 is 13 amino acids. The germline V gene has CDR1 SEHNR and CDR2 FQNEAQ (reference sequence). The whole variable domain, filled in from reference TRBV7-9 and TRBJ1-2, reads DTGVSQNPRHKITKRGQNVTFRCDPISEHNRLYWYRQTLGQGPEFLTYFQNEAQLEKSRLLSDRFSAERPKGSFSTLEIQRTEQGDSAMYLCASSLDIEGSYTFGSGTRLTVV.

V and J are TRBV10-3 and TRBJ1-2; a possible D gene is TRBD1 (5 bases). V shed 0 bases and J shed 3 bases, with 17 bases lying between them. CDR1 is ENHRY, CDR2 SYGVKD, per germline. CDR3 length: 17 amino acids. The CDR3 DNA follows: TGTGCCATCAGTGAGTCTGTGGGGCAAGCCGTAGACTATGGCTACACCTTC. Its protein product is CAISESVGQAVDYGYTF.

The genes are TRBV6-6 and TRBJ1-2; no definite D call. The CDR3 contains 14 residues. V was pared by 0 bases and J by 7 bases, with 12 bases between. Germline V lookup: CDR1 MNHNY, CDR2 SVGAGI (reference sequence). The CDR3 protein is CASSYSFYTGGYTF. The DNA of the CDR3 is TGTGCCAGCAGTTACTCTTTCTATACTGGTGGCTACACCTTC.

J is TRBJ2-3 and V is TRBV3-1 (or the pseudogene TRBV3-2); weak D call: TRBD2 (7 bases). Germline V gene lookup returns CDR1 LGHDT and CDR2 YNNKEL (reference sequence). This CDR3 is 14 amino acids long. V lost 3 bases to trimming and J lost 1 base, with 8 bases between them. The CDR3 loop is CASSHGGRTDTQYF. For the CDR3, the DNA is TGTGCCAGCAGCCACGGGGGGCGCACAGATACGCAGTATTTT.

The rearrangement uses TRBV7-2 and TRBJ1-4; D not resolved. The germline V gene has CDR1 SGHTA and CDR2 FQGNSA. The CDR3 runs to 16 residues. The V and J ends lost 2 bases and 2 bases respectively, with 12 bases between them. The CDR3 region has the DNA TGTGCCAGCAGCTTATTCGAGGGTTTTACTAATGAAAAACTGTTTTTT. This gives the protein CASSLFEGFTNEKLFF.

In this sample, this clone turned up once. The rearrangement joins TRBV5-5 to TRBJ2-7; 7 bases agree with TRBD1. The CDR3 has 13 residues. The germline CDR1 and CDR2 sequences are SGHKS and YYEKEE (reference sequence). V lost 5 bases to trimming and J lost 4 bases; unmatched junction nucleotides: 6. CDR3 sequence reads: CASSEQGFYEQYF. CDR3 bases: TGTGCCAGCAGTGAACAGGGGTTTTACGAGCAGTACTTC.

CDR3 sequence: CAISEGARQPQHF. CDR3 bases: TGTGCCATCAGTGAAGGGGCTAGACAGCCCCAGCATTTT. The chain has TRBV10-3 and TRBJ1-5, with TRBD1 as a possible D gene (5 bases). The V end lost 3 bases, the J end lost 7 bases, and 10 bases lay between the germline ends. Germline V gene sequence: CDR1 ENHRY, CDR2 SYGVKD. This CDR3 has 13 amino acids.